This TCR beta chain was captured in a study of shared T cell receptors in the human thymus. The ends were cut back, 4 bases at V and 2 bases at J, with 18 bases in the middle. The CDR3 sequence is 17 residues long. Germline values: CDR1 SGHRS, CDR2 YFSETQ. Sequencing was performed with immunoSEQ multiplex PCR; in TCRdb, only in-frame clones are kept and a portion is missing. The sample yields some 660,000 clones, around 87% seen once. In addition, the sample was reused for a study of human thymus T cells. As that report states: Healthy Finnish infants having corrective surgery for congenital heart defects served as donors. Thymic and blood repertoires appeared to show biased V and J gene usage. The related literature has documented a marked overlap of thymic repertoires among unrelated individuals.

The rearrangement joins TRBV5-1 to TRBJ1-4; D is ambiguous. The TCR comes from a boy younger than two with a congenital heart defect. The sequencing sample was made of thymocytes. For the CDR3, the DNA is TGCGCCAGCAGCCCATGGAGTCGTGGGAGGACTAATGAAAAACTGTTTTTT. Its translation is CASSPWSRGRTNEKLFF.